This TCR beta chain was identified in a study of regulatory T cells in long-lasting Graves disease. Study in general: In persistent Graves' disease, antithyroid drugs had been taken for over 5 years and TSH receptor antibodies stayed positive.

Notes on the study in general: Persistent disease preferred TRBV28, TRBJ1-2 and TRBJ2-5. The study found persistent patients shared more public clonotypes (approximately 2,700) than new patients (about 880). Because few samples were included, accuracy may have been lower.

Building the TCR beta libraries relied on iRepertoire HTBI primers, and CDR3 regions underwent Arm-PCR. MiXCR, applied by TCRdb to the multiplex PCR reads, yields one record per CDR3 protein. The sample holds some 420,000 distinct CDR3 sequences, under 25% seen once. Trimming shortened V by 3 bases and J by 6 bases, and 11 bases separated the two germline ends. This CDR3 contains 13 residues. Germline CDR1 is SEHNR and CDR2 is FQNEAQ (reference sequence). This clonotype has at least ten counts. The antigen is unknown. Time point of the sample: persistent/refractory GD, antithyroid drugs over 5 years with positive TRAb. RNA isolated from PBMCs was used to make the TCR library.

This clonotype originated in a female donor with Graves disease. The chain joins TRBV7-9 to TRBJ1-1; unclear D gene. Sample: peripheral blood mononuclear cells (PBMCs), taken when the disease was refractory, from a patient treated with antithyroid drugs. In DNA, the CDR3 is TGTGCCAGCAGCTTTGGTCTCGACGCTGAAGCTTTCTTT. It is translated as CASSFGLDAEAFF.